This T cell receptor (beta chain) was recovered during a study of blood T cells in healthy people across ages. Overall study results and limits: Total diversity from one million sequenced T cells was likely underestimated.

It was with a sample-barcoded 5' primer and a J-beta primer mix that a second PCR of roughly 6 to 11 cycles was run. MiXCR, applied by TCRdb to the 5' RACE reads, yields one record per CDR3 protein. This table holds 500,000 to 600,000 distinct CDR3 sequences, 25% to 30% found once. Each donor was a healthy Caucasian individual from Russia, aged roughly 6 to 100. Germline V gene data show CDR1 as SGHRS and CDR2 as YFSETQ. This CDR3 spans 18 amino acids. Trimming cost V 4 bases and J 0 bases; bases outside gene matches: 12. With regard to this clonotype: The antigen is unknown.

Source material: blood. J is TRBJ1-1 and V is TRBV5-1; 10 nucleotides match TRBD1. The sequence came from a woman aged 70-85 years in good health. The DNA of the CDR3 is TGCGCCAGCAGCCCCCGGGACAGGGGACCTACCATGAACACTGAAGCTTTCTTT. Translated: CASSPRDRGPTMNTEAFF.